This TCR beta chain was identified during a study of T cell responses to AZD1222 COVID-19 vaccine. This clone was picked up one time. Its antigen remains unidentified. Germline V gives CDR1 MDHEN, CDR2 SYDVKM. The CDR3 has 15 amino acids. V was clipped by 3 bases and J by 6 bases, with 17 bases between them. Study findings and constraints: When two AZD1222 doses had been given, Spike-specific TCR breadth and depth rose. Seropositive at baseline were only a handful of AZD1222 recipients.

Here immunoSEQ multiplex PCR was the method, and the copy in TCRdb shows in-frame clones only, minus some. Here the sample spans about 140,000 clones, 85% to 90% being singletons. The source material was peripheral blood, sampled on day 0 of AZD1222 vaccination. The chain carries TRBV28 and TRBJ1-2; the D gene is possibly TRBD1 (5 bases). The TCR comes from an adult in good health. DNA for the CDR3: TGTGCCAGCAGTTTTAGTCCCAGGGATGTCGATGGCTACACCTTC. It encodes CASSFSPRDVDGYTF.